This T cell receptor beta chain was obtained from a study of T cells after yellow fever vaccination. Across the whole study: For low cell numbers, libraries were made with SMART-Seq v4 Ultra Low Input. Study-level results: Contaminating bulk clonotypes could be abundant in FACS-sorted repertoires. A secondary response was less intense yet reached its peak sooner, at day 5 versus 15.

Germline V gene data show CDR1 as SGHTA and CDR2 as FQGNSA. This CDR3 has 14 residues. Losses at the gene ends were 2 bases for V and 4 bases for J; bases not matched to a gene: 2. This clonotype was recorded at least ten times. Its antigen remains unidentified. A process of 5'RACE template switching, which added a universal primer site and UMIs, was used to make TCR cDNA. TCRdb reanalysed the 5' RACE reads using MiXCR and keeps one entry per CDR3 protein. The sample comprises 300,000 to 400,000 distinct CDR3 sequences, 4% of which are singletons, and roughly 24% rests with the top ten. This clonotype was obtained from a man between 18 and 29 years old who received the YFV17D yellow fever vaccine. The material sequenced was PBMCs, taken 5 days after the yellow fever booster vaccination. The V call is TRBV7-2, the J call TRBJ2-5; 9 bases are a match to TRBD2. Written as DNA, the CDR3 is TGTGCCAGCAGCTTACTAGCGGGGCTAGAGACCCAGTACTTC. Translation: CASSLLAGLETQYF.